These 7 T cell receptor beta chains originate from one sample sequenced in a study of shared clonotypes between healthy human individuals. The naive CD8 population came from CD45RO-negative cells selected for CCR7, without terminally differentiated effector memory CD45RA+ cells. Here immunoSEQ multiplex PCR was the method, and the copy in TCRdb shows in-frame clones only, minus some. The data contain about 2.1 million clones, 90% to 95% of them singletons. The sample comprised naive CD8+ T cells from PBMCs. The receptors come from a man younger than 35 in good health. Some clones in this sample may be carry-over from other donors' samples.

The CDR3, as DNA: TGCGCCAGCAGCTCACCTAGCCTAGCGGGAGTACGCAATGAGCAGTTCTTC. It specifies CASSSPSLAGVRNEQFF. The rearrangement links TRBV5-1 to TRBJ2-1; 10 positions match TRBD2. V lost 3 bases and J lost 6; bases outside the gene matches: 12. The CDR3 runs to 17 residues. Per germline, CDR1 SGHRS and CDR2 YFSETQ.

The genes are TRBV13 and TRBJ2-7; D uncertain. Trimming stripped 4 bases from V and 3 bases from J, with 4 bases between. This CDR3 spans 11 amino acids. CDR1 is PRHDT and CDR2 is FYEKMQ in the germline V gene (reference sequence). In DNA, the CDR3 is TGTGCCAGCAGCTCCCACTACGAGCAGTACTTC. Its protein product is CASSSHYEQYF.

This clone was seen more than once but under ten times. The chain recombines TRBV13 with TRBJ1-5, with D perhaps TRBD1 (5 bases). The germline CDR1 and CDR2 sequences are PRHDT and FYEKMQ (reference sequence). Trimming took 8 bases from V and 1 from J, leaving 6 bases between them. The CDR3 is made up of 12 amino acids. The CDR3 DNA reads TGTGCCAGCGGGACCAGCAATCAGCCCCAGCATTTT. Its translation is CASGTSNQPQHF.

The chain uses TRBV28 and TRBJ2-4; no clear D gene. Trimming cost V 3 bases and J 1 base, with 7 bases left between them. From germline, CDR1 is MDHEN and CDR2 SYDVKM. The CDR3 runs to 14 residues. Written as DNA, the CDR3 is TGTGCCAGCAGTTTTAGCTGGGCCAAAAACATTCAGTACTTC. Its protein is CASSFSWAKNIQYF.

The V gene is TRBV5-1, the J gene TRBJ1-2; 7 bases line up with TRBD1. The germline V gene has CDR1 SGHRS and CDR2 YFSETQ. V gave up 4 bases and J gave up 4 bases; unmatched junction bases: 19. The CDR3 spans 18 residues. The CDR3 loop reads CASSAGQAPYKAGYGYTF. The CDR3 DNA sequence: TGCGCCAGCAGCGCCGGACAGGCCCCGTACAAGGCCGGCTATGGCTACACCTTC.

As for this clone: Other DNA variants within this sample encode the same CDR3. CDR3 in amino acids: CASSRTGSTDTQYF. The DNA for the CDR3 is TGTGCCAGCAGCCGGACAGGGAGCACAGATACGCAGTATTTT. The chain has TRBV27 and TRBJ2-3, with TRBD1 identical over 8 bases. The CDR3 has 14 residues. Per the germline V gene, CDR1 is MNHEY and CDR2 is SMNVEV (reference sequence). The ends lost 6 bases at V and 0 bases at J; junction bases unmatched: 2.

A note on this clone: Within the sample, other DNA sequences also encode this same CDR3. The V and J genes are TRBV28 and TRBJ1-1; no clear D. V dropped 4 bases and J dropped 2 bases, with 11 bases sitting between them. The CDR3 consists of 14 residues. Germline V gives CDR1 MDHEN, CDR2 SYDVKM. The CDR3 region is CASSSAGRNTEAFF. The CDR3 DNA reads TGTGCCAGCAGTTCCGCCGGGAGAAACACTGAAGCTTTCTTT.